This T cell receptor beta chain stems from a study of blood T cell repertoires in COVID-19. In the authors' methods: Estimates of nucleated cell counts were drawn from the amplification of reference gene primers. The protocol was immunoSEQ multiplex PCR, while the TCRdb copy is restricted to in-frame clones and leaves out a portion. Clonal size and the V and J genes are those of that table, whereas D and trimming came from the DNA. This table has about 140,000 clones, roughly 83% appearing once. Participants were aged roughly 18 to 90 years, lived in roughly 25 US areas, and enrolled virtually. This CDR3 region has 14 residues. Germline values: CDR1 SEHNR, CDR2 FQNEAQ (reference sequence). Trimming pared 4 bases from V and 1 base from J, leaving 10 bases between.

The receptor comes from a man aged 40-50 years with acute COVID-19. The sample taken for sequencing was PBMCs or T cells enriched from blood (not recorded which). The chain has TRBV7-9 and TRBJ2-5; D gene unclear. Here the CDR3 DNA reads TGTGCCAGCAGCTACCCGGGTTCCCAAGAGACCCAGTACTTC. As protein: CASSYPGSQETQYF.